This T cell receptor beta chain was recovered during a study of shared clonotypes between healthy human individuals. Study-wide context: Every donor yielded three CD4 naive, three CD4 memory, two CD8 naive and one CD8 memory plate.

Concerning this clone itself: The antigen remains unidentified. Other DNA sequences in this specimen translate into the identical CDR3.

Naive CD8 cells lacked CD45RO, underwent positive selection for CCR7 and left out terminally differentiated effector memory CD45RA+ cells. The study's findings and limits: Donor clonotype sharing was expected to depend on sequencing depth.

CDR3 size: 15 residues. J was trimmed by 1 base and V by 3 bases; bases with no gene match: 5. CDR1 and CDR2 from the germline V gene are MNHEY and SMNVEV (reference sequence). Sequencing was at deep level. Only in-frame clones appear in the TCRdb table, and some are missing; sequencing was by immunoSEQ multiplex PCR. The sample has more than 2 million clones; 93% are singletons. This receptor was obtained from a man younger than 35 in good health. Some clones in this sample may be carry-over from other donors' samples. The chain joins TRBV27 to TRBJ2-7; 8 bases fit TRBD2. Sequenced: naive CD8+ T cells from PBMCs. CDR3 amino acids: CASSFSGSRSYEQYF. The CDR3, as DNA: TGTGCCAGCAGTTTCAGCGGGAGTAGGTCCTACGAGCAGTACTTC.